These 3 T cell receptor beta chains came from one sample sequenced in a study of shared clonotypes between healthy human individuals. Clones were read by immunoSEQ multiplex PCR, and TCRdb kept only the in-frame ones, dropping some. In the table there are 2 million to 2.5 million clones, 85% to 95% of which are singletons. The sample consisted of naive CD4+ T cells from PBMCs. Specified subset: CD45RA+ positively selected. The receptors stem from a man aged 18 to 30 in good health. Some clones in this sample may be carry-over from other donors' samples.

The CDR3 nucleotides read TGTGCCAGCAGCCGACCTACTTCCTACAATGAGCAGTTCTTC. Translating it yields CASSRPTSYNEQFF. This chain uses TRBV7-2 with TRBJ2-1; no clear D gene. Trimming removed 5 bases from V and 1 base from J, with 9 bases in between. Germline lookup yields CDR1 SGHTA and CDR2 FQGNSA. CDR3 length: 14 residues.

V is TRBV28 and J is TRBJ2-5; TRBD1 matches 7 bases. Germline CDR1 and CDR2: MDHEN and SYDVKM. The trim removed 10 bases at V and 2 bases at J, leaving 4 bases unmatched. The CDR3 has 12 residues. Here the CDR3 reads CATGTAQETQYF. CDR3 DNA: TGTGCCACCGGGACAGCACAAGAGACCCAGTACTTC.

The chain joins TRBV6-5 to TRBJ2-5; TRBD2 matches at 9 bases. The DNA end lines up better with TRBJ2-7; the J call may be wrong. Germline loops: CDR1 MNHEY, CDR2 SVGAGI. There are 14 residues in the CDR3. CDR3 in amino acids: CASRYSGSSYEQYF. In nucleotides, the CDR3 is TGTGCCAGCAGATATAGCGGGAGCTCCTACGAGCAGTACTTC.